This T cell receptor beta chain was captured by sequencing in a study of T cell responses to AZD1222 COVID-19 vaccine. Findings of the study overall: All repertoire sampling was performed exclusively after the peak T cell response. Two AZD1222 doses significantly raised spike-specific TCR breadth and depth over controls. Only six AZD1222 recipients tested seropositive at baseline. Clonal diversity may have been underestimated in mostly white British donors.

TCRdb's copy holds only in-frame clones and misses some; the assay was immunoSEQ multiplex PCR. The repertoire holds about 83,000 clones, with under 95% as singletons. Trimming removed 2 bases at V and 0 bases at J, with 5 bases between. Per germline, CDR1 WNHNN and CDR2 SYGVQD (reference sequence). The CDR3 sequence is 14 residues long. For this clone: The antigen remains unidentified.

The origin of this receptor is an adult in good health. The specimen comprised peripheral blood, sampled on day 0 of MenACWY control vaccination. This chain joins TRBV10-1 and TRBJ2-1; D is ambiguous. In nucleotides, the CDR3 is TGCGCCAGCAGTGAGCAGAACTCCTACAATGAGCAGTTCTTC. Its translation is CASSEQNSYNEQFF.